This T cell receptor (beta chain) emerged from a study of identical twins. Trimming took 7 bases from V and 2 from J, leaving 13 bases between them. CDR1 MNHNS and CDR2 SASEGT come from the germline V gene. The CDR3 totals 14 residues. Unique molecular identifiers were present on the cDNA, and a universal primer site came from template switching. TCRdb processed the 5' RACE reads anew with MiXCR; each CDR3 protein has one entry. The sample lists 1.5 million to 2 million distinct CDR3 sequences, about 30% occurring once. This clonotype has a handful of counts. J is TRBJ2-3 and V is TRBV6-1; no clear D. The sequenced material came from cord blood. The receptor comes from a newborn girl in good health. This chain's CDR3 is CASTVGVPTDTQYF. For the CDR3, the DNA is TGTGCCAGCACGGTGGGCGTTCCCACAGATACGCAGTATTTT.